What follows are 30 T cell receptor beta chains derived from one specimen sequenced in a study of T-cell reconstitution after alpha-beta-depleted transplantation in children. Molecular barcoding with unique molecular identifiers was used for the TCRbeta library. TCRdb used MiXCR to reprocess the PCR reads, holding one entry per CDR3 protein. The sample lists 81,000 or so distinct CDR3 sequences, about a sixth occurring once. The sequenced sample was PBMCs, mostly from graft donor cells, obtained 180 days after TCRalphabeta/CD19-depleted stem cell transplant. These TCRs come from a male patient between 2 and 10 years old who had a stem cell transplant for acute lymphoblastic leukemia, so the T cells may come from the graft donor.

Here the CDR3 reads CASSLATGMNTEAFF. In DNA, the CDR3 is TGTGCCAGCAGTCTAGCGACGGGGATGAACACTGAAGCTTTCTTT. This chain uses TRBV6-1 with TRBJ1-1; no definite D call. There are 15 residues in the CDR3. Trimming took 5 bases from V and 0 from J, leaving 13 bases between them. Germline V CDR1 and CDR2: MNHNS, SASEGT.

The chain uses TRBV4-3 and TRBJ1-3, with 7 nucleotides matching TRBD1. Germline V lookup: CDR1 LGHNA, CDR2 YSLEER. V was clipped by 5 bases and J by 0 bases; unmatched bases: 13. The CDR3 consists of 18 residues. Here the CDR3 DNA reads TGCGCCAGCAGCGCGACAGGGCCAGAAGCCTACTCTGGAAACACCATATATTTT. It translates to CASSATGPEAYSGNTIYF.

In its sample, this clonotype was seen a few times. This sequence joins TRBV5-1 and TRBJ1-1; D possibly corresponds to TRBD1 (6 bases). V dropped 5 bases and J dropped 5 bases, with 7 bases sitting between them. Germline assignment: CDR1 SGHRS and CDR2 YFSETQ. The CDR3 totals 11 residues. The CDR3 loop reads CASRQGTEAFF. As DNA, the CDR3 is TGCGCCAGCAGACAGGGAACTGAAGCTTTCTTT.

Only a few counts were recorded for this clonotype. The chain combines TRBV12-3 or TRBV12-4 with TRBJ1-2, with 7 bases matching TRBD1. Trimming removed 2 bases from V and 2 bases from J; junction bases left unmatched: 11. CDR3 length: 17 residues. The CDR3 region is CASSLPDRVMLNYGYTF. The CDR3 bases are TGTGCCAGCAGTTTACCCGACAGGGTGATGTTAAACTATGGCTACACCTTC.

This clonotype was seen a few times. The chain has TRBV25-1 and TRBJ1-1; a possible D gene is TRBD1 (6 bases). V lost 1 base and J lost 5, with 14 bases in between. Germline V lookup: CDR1 MGHDK, CDR2 SYGVNS. The CDR3 length is 15 residues. The CDR3 spells CASSELWGAWTEAFF. In DNA, the CDR3 is TGTGCCAGCAGTGAATTGTGGGGGGCATGGACTGAAGCTTTCTTT.

In this sample, this clonotype turned up a few times. V is TRBV29-1 and J is TRBJ2-3; 8 positions agree with TRBD1. Germline CDR1 reads SQVTM; CDR2 reads ANQGSEA. The ends lost 4 bases at V and 0 bases at J; junction bases unmatched: 12. The CDR3 loop spans 17 amino acids. The CDR3 DNA follows: TGCAGCGTTGGGACAATAACAGGGGGAGCTAGCACAGATACGCAGTATTTT. Translating it yields CSVGTITGGASTDTQYF.

This sequence joins TRBV21-1 and TRBJ2-4; TRBD1, the D gene given by the table, was not confirmed from the DNA. TRBV21-1 is flagged as a pseudogene. This CDR3 comprises 15 residues. The CDR3 protein is CASSKCDRGINIQYF. The CDR3 region has the DNA TGTGCCAGCAGCAAGTGCGACAGGGGGATAAACATTCAGTACTTC.

V is TRBV5-6 and J is TRBJ2-2; D not resolved. The germline V gene encodes CDR1 SGHDT and CDR2 YYEEEE. The CDR3 length is 13 residues. V was shortened by 1 base and J by 3 bases, with 4 bases between the two germline ends. In nucleotides, the CDR3 is TGTGCCAGCAGCTTGTCATACACCGGGGAGCTGTTTTTT. It encodes CASSLSYTGELFF.

In this sample, this clonotype turned up a few times. The chain combines TRBV3-1 with TRBJ1-2, with 12 nucleotides matching TRBD1. V shed 0 bases and J 8 bases; nucleotides not matched to a gene: 4. The germline CDR1 and CDR2 sequences are LGHDT and YNNKEL (reference sequence). This CDR3 spans 15 amino acids. The CDR3 coding sequence is TGTGCCAGCAGCCAAGACGGGACAGGGGGCTGGGGCTACACCTTC. Its protein product is CASSQDGTGGWGYTF.

There are many counts of this clonotype. The V and J genes are TRBV20-1 and TRBJ2-7; 9 bases are shared with TRBD2. V shed 6 bases, J shed 4 bases, and the junction held 7 bases outside the gene matches. This CDR3 is 13 amino acids long. Germline V gene sequence: CDR1 DFQATT, CDR2 SNEGSKA (reference sequence). CDR3 bases: TGCAGTGCCTGGGGTAGCGGGGGATACGAGCAGTACTTC. It yields the protein CSAWGSGGYEQYF.

This clonotype has just a few counts. This chain links TRBV10-3 with TRBJ2-2; TRBD2 aligns across 8 bases. V shed 2 bases and J 0 bases; nucleotides not matched to a gene: 2. Looked up from germline, CDR1 is ENHRY and CDR2 is SYGVKD. The CDR3 loop spans 16 amino acids. This CDR3 is CAISERLATNTGELFF. In nucleotides, the CDR3 is TGTGCCATCAGTGAGAGACTAGCGACGAACACCGGGGAGCTGTTTTTT.

In this sample, this clonotype turned up many times. The genes are TRBV5-1 and TRBJ1-1, with D perhaps TRBD1 (5 bases). Germline CDR1 is SGHRS and CDR2 is YFSETQ. The length of the CDR3 is 14 residues. Deletions cut 4 bases from V and 4 bases from J, with 14 bases between. The CDR3 loop is CASSHGTEGTEAFF. CDR3 nucleotide sequence: TGCGCCAGCAGCCACGGGACCGAGGGCACTGAAGCTTTCTTT.

V is TRBV10-3 and J is TRBJ1-1; perhaps TRBD1 as D (5 bases). CDR1 and CDR2 (germline): ENHRY, SYGVKD. Trimming cost V 6 bases and J 3 bases, with 11 bases left between them. This CDR3 region has 13 residues. The CDR3 spells CAISGTDDTEAFF. CDR3 in DNA: TGTGCCATCAGCGGGACTGATGACACTGAAGCTTTCTTT.

This clonotype came up a few times. The gene calls are TRBV2 and TRBJ2-5; D is perhaps TRBD2 (6 bases). Germline loops: CDR1 SNHLY, CDR2 FYNNEI. CDR3 length: 15 amino acids. V lost 3 bases and J lost 4, with 15 bases in between. The CDR3 DNA reads as TGTGCCAGCAGTGAGGAGGGGAGGTTGGGAGAGACCCAGTACTTC. Protein: CASSEEGRLGETQYF.

This clonotype has only a few counts. The rearrangement uses TRBV5-5 and TRBJ2-2; 9 bases map to TRBD1. V was clipped by 2 bases and J by 3 bases; unmatched bases: 5. Germline V gene data show CDR1 as SGHKS and CDR2 as YYEKEE (reference sequence). This CDR3 is 16 amino acids long. The CDR3 nucleotides read TGTGCCAGCAGCTTCACAGGGGGCGAATACACCGGGGAGCTGTTTTTT. Translating gives CASSFTGGEYTGELFF.

V is TRBV6-2 or TRBV6-3 and J is TRBJ2-2; a possible D gene is TRBD1 (6 bases). The germline gives CDR1 MNHEY, CDR2 SVGEGT. The CDR3 is 14 amino acids. V dropped 6 bases and J dropped 1 base, with 9 bases sitting between them. The CDR3 region has the DNA TGTGCCAGCAGATTGACAGGGAACACCGGGGAGCTGTTTTTT. Its translation: CASRLTGNTGELFF.

The sample holds a few counts of this clonotype. The chain carries TRBV29-1 and TRBJ1-1; 9 bases fit TRBD1. Germline values: CDR1 SQVTM, CDR2 ANQGSEA. V lost 5 bases, J lost 4 bases, and 5 bases stayed unmatched. The CDR3 extends over 13 amino acids. CDR3 bases: TGCAGCGTTCCCGACAGGGGGACCACTGAAGCTTTCTTT. It specifies CSVPDRGTTEAFF.

This clonotype has at least ten counts. The chain couples TRBV10-3 to TRBJ1-1; D is unresolved. Trimming stripped 7 bases from V and 4 bases from J, with 16 bases between. CDR1 ENHRY and CDR2 SYGVKD come from the germline V gene. The CDR3 is 14 residues long. The CDR3 spells CAITIGEVGTEAFF. CDR3 in DNA: TGTGCCATCACAATCGGGGAAGTAGGCACTGAAGCTTTCTTT.

J is TRBJ2-7 and V is TRBV6-1, with D maybe TRBD2 (7 bases). CDR1 is MNHNS and CDR2 is SASEGT in the germline V gene. V gave up 2 bases and J gave up 3 bases, with 23 bases separating them. This CDR3 comprises 18 residues. This chain's CDR3 is CASSEWLYGGGTDYEQYF. CDR3 nucleotide sequence: TGTGCCAGCAGTGAATGGCTGTATGGGGGGGGCACGGACTACGAGCAGTACTTC.

This chain uses TRBV6-1 with TRBJ2-2, with TRBD1 as a possible D gene (5 bases). The CDR3 runs to 15 residues. V lost 6 bases to trimming and J lost 4 bases, with 15 bases between them. The germline gives CDR1 MNHNS, CDR2 SASEGT. CDR3 in amino acids: CASRGWGGLTGELFF. CDR3 nucleotides: TGTGCCAGCAGGGGGTGGGGCGGCCTCACCGGGGAGCTGTTTTTT.

This chain connects TRBV12-3 or TRBV12-4 to TRBJ1-3; 7 positions agree with TRBD1. The CDR3 has 12 residues. J was trimmed by 4 bases and V by 7 bases; bases with no gene match: 1. CDR3 sequence: CASKQGGNTIYF. For the CDR3, the DNA is TGTGCCAGCAAACAGGGGGGAAACACCATATATTTT.

The chain is built from TRBV5-1 and TRBJ2-1; D possibly matches TRBD1 or TRBD2 (5 bases each). CDR1 SGHRS and CDR2 YFSETQ come from the germline V gene. Trimming removed 4 bases at V and 9 bases at J, with 20 bases between. The CDR3 contains 15 residues. CDR3 DNA sequence: TGCGCCAGCAGCCTGGCGGGTGGGGGATGGAGTGAGCAGTTCTTC. Amino acids: CASSLAGGGWSEQFF.

This clonotype was seen many times. The chain recombines TRBV20-1 with TRBJ1-1; D is uncertain. V was clipped by 2 bases and J by 0 bases, with 4 bases between them. This CDR3 spans 12 amino acids. Germline lookup yields CDR1 DFQATT and CDR2 SNEGSKA (reference sequence). This chain's CDR3 is CSARPMNTEAFF. CDR3 coding DNA: TGCAGTGCTAGACCAATGAACACTGAAGCTTTCTTT.

This clonotype has ten or more counts. This chain connects TRBV29-1 to TRBJ2-2, with a possible D match to TRBD2 (7 bases). This CDR3 has 15 amino acids. The ends were cut back, 1 base at V and 12 bases at J, with 21 bases in the middle. Germline loops: CDR1 SQVTM, CDR2 ANQGSEA. CDR3 sequence reads: CSVEGGPGGQGKLFF. The CDR3, as DNA: TGCAGCGTTGAAGGGGGACCCGGGGGGCAGGGGAAGCTGTTTTTT.

This clonotype was seen a handful of times. J is TRBJ1-6 and V is TRBV12-3 or TRBV12-4; D gene uncertain. Trimming cost V 6 bases and J 0 bases, with 15 bases left between them. This CDR3 comprises 17 residues. Written as DNA, the CDR3 is TGTGCCAGCAGCCCGAAAACTTTCTTCTCCTATAATTCACCCCTCCACTTT. This translates into CASSPKTFFSYNSPLHF.

This clonotype was detected a few times. The chain uses TRBV11-1 and TRBJ2-1; possible D gene TRBD2, 6 bases. From germline, CDR1 is SGHAT and CDR2 FQDESV (reference sequence). The CDR3 is 18 amino acids. The V end lost 3 bases, the J end lost 5 bases, and 23 bases lay between the germline ends. The CDR3 region is CASSFPPPGLLRDNEQFF. The CDR3 bases are TGTGCCAGCAGCTTCCCACCTCCGGGACTCCTAAGGGACAATGAGCAGTTCTTC.

This clonotype appeared a few times. J is TRBJ1-2 and V is TRBV29-1; 7 bases align to TRBD1. There are 13 residues in the CDR3. The V and J ends lost 6 bases and 8 bases, in that order; junction bases with no gene match: 12. Germline V gives CDR1 SQVTM, CDR2 ANQGSEA. Written as DNA, the CDR3 is TGCAGCGTCATAATACAGGGGTTCAGCGGCTACACCTTC. It yields the protein CSVIIQGFSGYTF.

This clonotype was counted between two and nine times. The chain combines TRBV5-1 with TRBJ2-5, with D perhaps matching TRBD1 (6 bases). Germline CDR1 SGHRS, CDR2 YFSETQ. The V end lost 7 bases, the J end lost 2 bases, and 15 bases lay between the germline ends. This CDR3 has 14 residues. CDR3 loop: CASATRQVQETQYF. As DNA, the CDR3 is TGCGCCAGCGCGACCCGACAGGTACAAGAGACCCAGTACTTC.

V gene TRBV7-6 combines with J gene TRBJ2-4; the D gene is possibly TRBD2 (5 bases). The V end was cut by 2 bases, the J end by 3 bases, with 14 bases between. This CDR3 comprises 16 residues. Germline V gene data show CDR1 as SGHVS and CDR2 as FNYEAQ. CDR3 protein: CASSLWTPKGKNIQYF. CDR3 bases: TGTGCCAGCAGCTTATGGACTCCTAAGGGCAAAAACATTCAGTACTTC.

Only a few counts were recorded for this clonotype. The rearrangement links TRBV20-1 to TRBJ1-5, with a tentative D call TRBD1 (5 bases). The V end lost 6 bases, the J end lost 2 bases, and 14 bases lay between the germline ends. Germline loops: CDR1 DFQATT, CDR2 SNEGSKA (reference sequence). CDR3 length: 14 residues. The CDR3 nucleotides read TGCAGTGCCCGACCCCAGGGCGGCAATCAGCCCCAGCATTTT. This gives the protein CSARPQGGNQPQHF.